The next 3 T cell receptor beta chains were all read from a single sample in a study of cytomegalovirus exposure and HLA in healthy donors. 13 Jbeta primers and 60 Vbeta primers were used for the PCR. TCRdb keeps only in-frame clones here, not all; method: immunoSEQ multiplex PCR. The clone table shows 34,000 or so clones, with the ten largest holding roughly 2%. The sequenced sample was PBMCs. The source is a woman aged 40 to 49 in good health and CMV-seropositive.

V usage is TRBV7-9 and J usage is TRBJ2-3; tentatively, D is TRBD1 (6 bases). Trimming pared 1 base from V and 6 bases from J, leaving 8 bases between. The CDR3 extends over 13 amino acids. CDR1 and CDR2 from the germline V gene are SEHNR and FQNEAQ (reference sequence). CDR3 amino acids: CASSLGDTDTQYF. In DNA, the CDR3 is TGTGCCAGCAGCTTAGGGGACACGGATACGCAGTATTTT.

V usage is TRBV7-8 and J usage is TRBJ2-1, with a tentative D call TRBD2 (7 bases). Trimming cost V 5 bases and J 1 base, with 15 bases left between them. This CDR3 is 16 amino acids long. The germline V gene encodes CDR1 SGHVS and CDR2 FQNEAQ. The CDR3 protein is CASSGGSSGSYNEQFF. CDR3 DNA: TGTGCCAGCAGCGGGGGCTCTAGCGGATCCTACAATGAGCAGTTCTTC.

This chain connects TRBV6-1 to TRBJ2-3; a possible D gene is TRBD2 (6 bases). The V end lost 7 bases, the J end lost 0 bases, and 14 bases lay between the germline ends. Per the germline V gene, CDR1 is MNHNS and CDR2 is SASEGT. This CDR3 region has 15 residues. In nucleotides, the CDR3 is TGTGCCAGCACCTGGGACTTTACTAGCACAGATACGCAGTATTTT. Protein product: CASTWDFTSTDTQYF.